This TCR beta chain derives from a study of CD8 T cells in ankylosing spondylitis. A single record per CDR3 protein comes from TCRdb applying MiXCR to the 5' RACE reads. The table has 450,000 to 550,000 distinct CDR3 sequences, over 4% seen once. Note on this clonotype: The antigen is unknown.

Study observations and caveats: Apparently characteristic of ankylosing spondylitis blood was a TCR beta motif (roughly 8 highly homologous variants).

Germline V gene data show CDR1 as DFQATT and CDR2 as SNEGSKA (reference sequence). This CDR3 contains 14 residues. V shed 5 bases and J shed 0 bases, with 8 bases lying between them. The receptor's source is a male donor with ankylosing spondylitis. The chain links TRBV20-1 to TRBJ2-6; D remains unclear. The sample consisted of blood, either unsorted or a sorted T cell fraction (not recorded which). As DNA, the CDR3 is TGCAGTGCTCATATCCGCTCTGGGGCCAACGTCCTGACTTTC. Encoded protein: CSAHIRSGANVLTF.